The subject of this entry is one T cell receptor beta chain. Which antigen it targets is not known. No much larger clone is present one base from it, and per-base qualities are unavailable. Spanning cysteine to phenylalanine, the CDR3 consists of 15 amino acids. The kept DNA is CDR3 alone, 45 bases in frame from the first base. V is reduced by 1 base and J by 1 base, leaving a spacing of 11 bases between them. According to the germline V gene, CDR1 reads SGHRS and CDR2 reads YFSETQ. Library preparation employed the immunoSEQ multiplex PCR assay. A mixture of 60 forward primers for TCR Vbeta segments and 13 reverse primers for TCR Jbeta segments was used in the multiplex PCR. The CDR3 region of rearranged TCR beta genes was amplified from genomic DNA with a multiplex PCR assay. The amplified TCR beta libraries were sequenced on the Illumina HiSeq System as 87-base-pair reads. As for how the authors treated the data: A later analysis counted tens of millions of unique TCR beta chains across the 640 or so repertoires, and about 10 million of these chains were shared by at least two donors. To remove PCR and sequencing errors, raw reads were error-corrected and collapsed into unique sequences using a nearest-neighbor algorithm that merged closely related sequences. To assign V, D and J gene segments, CDR3 sequences were aligned to IMGT reference sequences. Each retained sequence needed at least a six-nucleotide match to both a V gene segment and a J gene segment. Rearrangements were called productive when the CDR3 lacked stop codons and stayed in frame with V and J; all others were non-productive. CDR3 was defined according to IMGT convention as the region running from the second conserved V-encoded cysteine to the conserved J-encoded phenylalanine. The earlier analysis of approximately 500 of the donors excluded sequences that lacked an unambiguous match to a single V gene segment. In an earlier analysis of around 590 of the donors, a V segment was called functional when productive rearrangements were above 56.7%, and segregating when the standard deviation between donors exceeded 5%. A statistical classification framework was developed to diagnose cytomegalovirus status using the catalog of TCR beta chain sequences. V and J gene assignment, in a later analysis, came from comparing TCR nucleotide sequences with IMGT/GENE-DB human TR gene sequences. A later analysis assigned CDR3 sequences and most-parsimonious VDJ recombination scenarios with the TCRdist pipeline. A later analysis defined each TCR beta chain by its CDR3 amino acid sequence plus V-gene family, and excluded reads lacking a unique V-gene family. In a later analysis, a few hundred highly shared, low-generation-probability nucleotide sequences were removed to address suspected cross-contamination and a sequencing artifact. For each public chain, a later analysis derived a clonal expansion index from normalized ranks of inferred template counts within each repertoire. Generation probabilities in a later analysis came from a VDJ recombination model fitted to out-of-frame rearrangements, and those results were checked against IGoR. In a later analysis, TCR-TCR, TCR-HLA and TCR-CMV co-occurrence was scored with hypergeometric tests, and a repertoire-size bias correction was applied to TCR pairs. A later analysis estimated false discovery rates by permuting HLA or CMV assignments 20 times. In a later analysis, co-occurring TCRs were grouped using DBSCAN, with TCRdist sequence similarity added in when clustering inside HLA-allele-positive subsets. Repertoires with fewer than 30,000 or more than 120,000 public chains were left out of co-occurrence clustering, as were a few repertoires with anomalous nucleotide sharing. In its TCRdb copy, this immuneACCESS table keeps in-frame sequences only and misses some clones. Where compared with another copy, unresolved V genes explain less than half of these, and the others have no known cause. V, J and clone size are taken as reported in that table, and D and trimming were inferred from the DNA itself. The sample table contains about 170,000 clones; only one count was recorded for around 82% of them. The ten biggest clones cover around 14% of the sample.

This specimen comes from a study of cytomegalovirus exposure and HLA in healthy donors (dated by TCRdb to 2016 to 2017). Regarding the complete study: An earlier analysis of a few hundred of the donors reported 250 to 300 Gb of sequence data and 100 million to 120 million unique TCR beta sequences obtained from around 190 million T cells. The study aimed to test whether cataloging public T cell receptors could reveal signatures of past pathogen exposure. Typing coverage differed by locus: A, B, C, DRB1 and DQB1 were typed in about 620-630 donors, DQA1 in approximately 520, DPA1 in some 570, and DPB1 in approximately 450. Around 320 gigabases of sequencing data and 78 million or so unique TCR sequences were included in an early release covering 550 to 800 HLA-typed donors. In the later analysis, no new phenotypic data were used to find candidate immune exposures; instead, reliance was placed on TCR beta sequences and their occurrence across donors. Several DR-DQ haplotypes were treated as single units for association and clustering because of strong linkage in the cohort. Among 398 genotyped donors of the cohort, an average of 235,054 unique TCR beta nucleotide sequences were sequenced per donor, about a sixth of them non-productive. The genetic ancestry cluster associated with self-reported Caucasian donors included 81% of the approximately 430 genotyped donors. HLA typing covered class I and class II loci at four-digit resolution. The T cell repertoires of under 750 subjects were profiled by immunosequencing and related to cytomegalovirus serostatus. To predict cytomegalovirus infection status, the study brought together high-throughput TCR immunosequencing, statistical association of individual TCRs with disease status, and machine learning. In a later analysis, previously published TCR beta repertoires from fewer than 750 donors were re-analyzed and high-resolution HLA genotyping was added so that TCR occurrence patterns could be studied. Donor age, sex, ethnicity and CMV serostatus were collected together with the repertoire data. Along with the approximately 650-subject first cohort, a separate validation cohort of 120 different subjects was used. A later genetic analysis took genome-wide SNP genotypes for about 55% of the roughly 700 donors and used that subset as a discovery cohort. An earlier analysis of 587 of the donors applied high-throughput TCR beta sequencing to assess whether each TCR beta V gene segment acted as functional or pseudogenic. All discovery cohort repertoires had been generated using a single sequencing platform. Study-wide findings and limitations: In a later analysis, TCR association rates were found to vary across HLA loci, with the most associated TCRs seen for DRB1 alleles and the fewest for HLA-C alleles. Correlated functional status among segregating V segments might be attributable to linkage disequilibrium, but an unknown experimental factor could not be ruled out. CMV serostatus was the only immune exposure information available for the cohort. The cohort was sequenced for TCR beta chains only, and without alpha or paired-chain data the features that could be detected were limited. Specific HLA alleles were associated with 18,000 or so TCR beta sequences at a false discovery rate of 0.05 in a later analysis. Sequencing depth was assumed to be roughly uniform across donors in the presence/absence analyses, though that assumption may not hold. A total of about 180 TCR beta chains were listed by the study as associated with cytomegalovirus. In a later genetic analysis, a missense DCLRE1C variant was associated with V-gene and J-gene trimming of TCR beta chains, and the association was replicated in an independent cohort. Because counts were too low, seventeen rarely observed V segments, including chromosome 9 orphons, were excluded from the earlier analysis of several hundred of the donors. A later analysis found that HLA-associated TCR beta chains were more clonally expanded and had lower generation probabilities than equally common non-associated chains. Some IMGT-functional V segments, including TRBV6-2 and TRBV6-3, could not be distinguished by the 87-base-pair reads and were therefore excluded. Most CMV-associated TCR beta chains appeared to be HLA-restricted in a later analysis, and the HLA associations seemed to be driven largely by CMV exposure. While some public TCRs were present in many individuals, most TCR sequences turned up only very rarely across donors. The classifier was reported to diagnose cytomegalovirus status with high specificity and sensitivity in both the original cohort and the validation cohort. Because HLA typing was missing for some donors at each locus, association tests included only the typed subset. An earlier analysis of around 500 of the donors showed that most TCR beta V segments appeared in productive rearrangements either about 90% or about 30% of the time, which broadly matched IMGT annotations. A later analysis reported that several top co-occurrence clusters appeared linked to parvovirus B19, influenza, CMV and Epstein-Barr virus. Three of the identified cytomegalovirus-associated TCR beta chains were confirmed in vitro to be specific for cytomegalovirus antigens. A further reported finding was that TCR beta sequences accurately predicted the HLA-A and HLA-B alleles for most subjects in the first cohort. Strong co-occurrence of HLA alleles, especially DR and DQ, made assigning TCR associations to individual alleles difficult. In a later genetic analysis, fewer N-insertions in productive TCRs were reported among donors in an Asian-associated ancestry cluster than the roughly 700-donor mean. It was suggested by the authors that the approach could potentially be generalized to other disease states and immunological phenotypes. A cluster of highly shared sequence variants was judged likely to represent a technical artifact of the sequencing pipeline.

In total, fewer than 750 healthy bone marrow donors made up the cohort. At the time of sampling, every cohort member was nominally healthy, though immune exposures that went unrecorded were likely present. The donor tested CMV seropositive and was one of the 289 seropositive cohort members. Every donor gave a peripheral blood sample, and the peripheral blood mononuclear cells from that sample were used for TCR beta sequencing. Genomic DNA extraction from the blood cell samples was performed with the Qiagen DNeasy Blood Extraction Kit. Source material: PBMCs. The chain joins TRBV5-1 to TRBJ2-5, with a tentative D gene TRBD2 over 5 matching bases. This sequence was found in a woman between 45 and 60 years old in good health and CMV-seropositive. In nucleotide form, the sequence is TGCGCCAGCAGCTTGTCGGGGATAACCCAAGAGACCCAGTACTTC. It specifies CASSLSGITQETQYF.